This T cell receptor (beta chain) was found in a study of T cells in Graves' hyperthyroidism and ophthalmopathy (dated by TCRdb to 2018 to 2020). Background for the entire study: Peripheral blood was collected at initial diagnosis, before any treatment. TCR V-J signatures able to tell the groups apart were searched for in a discovery cohort of 90 to 100 patients, of whom over 40 had Graves' ophthalmopathy and roughly 58 had stable Graves' hyperthyroidism. Prospective prediction of ophthalmopathy was tested in an independent validation cohort consisting of 18 to 20 hyperthyroidism patients and 17 patients who later progressed to ophthalmopathy. The 75 to 100 discovery patients were randomly split 7:3 into training and test sets. In more than 5 Graves' hyperthyroidism patients, the study also compared T-cell repertoires from thyroid tissue with T-cell repertoires from blood. Once sampling was done, hyperthyroidism patients were given methimazole at a starting dose of 30 mg daily, whereas ophthalmopathy patients were given high-dose intravenous methylprednisolone. According to the paper, TCR Vbeta CDR3 sequencing was carried out on some 130 peripheral blood samples, which came from fewer than 50 ophthalmopathy, about 75 hyperthyroidism and approximately 17 progressor patients. Summary of the overall study and its limitations: Most expanded thyroid clonotypes (frequency above 0.001) were also found in blood, which suggests that blood repertoires may mirror thyroid immune responses. Ophthalmopathy was separated from stable hyperthyroidism by a 13 V-J signature model, with about 88% sensitivity and 81% to 82% specificity obtained in cross-validation and 80%/75% obtained in testing. During validation, the model predicted progression to ophthalmopathy a median of approximately six months ahead of onset, with 70.59% sensitivity and around 73% specificity. No statistical method was used to fix the sample size in advance, and group allocation was not hidden from the investigators.

Remarks on this clonotype: Its antigen is currently not known. Per-base qualities were not stored, and no clone one base away is much larger.

Stable Graves' hyperthyroidism was defined as no progression to ophthalmopathy during 18 months of follow-up. Hyperthyroidism patients were newly diagnosed, had a disease duration of under 2 months, and were aged 18 to 65 years. Patients with uncontrolled infections, other autoimmune diseases, pregnancy or lactation were excluded. Diagnoses were based on clinical symptoms, serum thyroxine and TRAb, thyroid ultrasound and orbital computed tomography. PBMCs were separated from about 10 ml of fresh peripheral blood using Ficoll-Paque density gradient centrifugation. Trizol reagent was used to extract total RNA, and RNA quality was then checked on an Agilent 2100 Bioanalyzer. Amplification of TCR beta CDR3 regions was carried out from RNA transcripts. The first round of RT-PCR for the TCR CDR3 was performed with the HTBI primer set and the Qiagen OneStep RT-PCR kit. Libraries were constructed in a second round of multiplex PCR, after which size selection and purification were performed. Libraries were sequenced paired-end with 100 bp reads on an Illumina HiSeq2000. The study's own analysis went as follows. SOAPnuke was used to process the raw data, throwing out any read that contained adapters or uncalled bases, had a mean Phred below 15, or lacked an exact constant-primer or identifier match. COPE v1.2.5 was used to merge high-quality paired reads, and clonotypes were defined as unique nucleotide sequences. Clonotypes were aligned to IMGT TRBV, TRBD and TRBJ reference segments using MiTCR v1.1. Only V-J combinations with frequency above 0.0001, covering about 99% of repertoires, were analysed. A TCS score was defined as the ratio of F50 (clonal expansion) to E x V (chaos), with BLOSUM62-based TCRdist applied between CDR3 peptides within each V-J. Welch's t-statistics and random forest reduced 450 to 600 V-J features to 10 to 15, which were used in a naive Bayes classifier (R e1071). TCRdb applied fastp at Q25 and MiXCR to the public reads, then kept only in-frame beta chains. Every distinct CDR3 protein forms one entry, paired with its most common genes and DNA. The V and J calls were determined by TCRdb, not by the authors. The sample data list hundreds of thousands of distinct CDR3 sequences, and 16% of these were observed just once. Under 20% of the sample lies in the top ten.

From its cysteine to its phenylalanine, the CDR3 spans 15 amino acids. Just the 45-base CDR3 DNA is kept, in frame starting at base 1. The germline V gene (reference sequence) provides CDR1 SEHNR and CDR2 FQNEAQ. Deletion took 1 base off V and 0 bases off J, with a span of 9 bases between the germline ends. This receptor was identified in a woman aged 18-29 years with Graves' hyperthyroidism. This sequence uses TRBV7-9 and TRBJ2-5, with the D gene not confidently named. Sequencing used blood. The nucleotide sequence is TGTGCCAGCAGCTTAGACCGATACTACCAAGAGACCCAGTACTTC. It encodes CASSLDRYYQETQYF.